A selection of T cell receptor beta chains follows, all from one sample in a study of CD8+ T cells in alopecia areata. Assay used: immunoSEQ multiplex PCR; TCRdb lists only in-frame clones, some missing. The profile shows approximately 210,000 clones, under 80% of them singletons. Specimen: CD4+ T cells sorted from blood, collected around week 50, from a patient treated with tofacitinib. Every receptor here comes from a human donor with alopecia areata. Both conserved end residues are part of each CDR3. A D gene is named only where the DNA matches it firmly. Clone size is given for some rows only: seen once, a few or many times, or a class if the clone is expanded.

j_gene,d_gene,v_gene,abundance,len,CDR3aa,CDR3nt
TRBJ1-2,.,TRBV29-1,.,14,CSVVPRTVHYGYTF,TGCAGCGTAGTACCTCGGACAGTCCACTATGGCTACACCTTC
TRBJ1-5,TRBD1,TRBV10-2,.,13,CASSADRVQPQHF,TGCGCCAGCAGTGCGGACAGGGTTCAGCCCCAGCATTTT
TRBJ2-3,.,TRBV5-1,.,13,CASSLVEGDTQYF,TGCGCCAGCAGCTTGGTGGAGGGGGATACGCAGTATTTT
TRBJ1-1,.,TRBV7-9,once,14,CASSQGLRGSEAFF,TGTGCCAGCAGCCAGGGCCTTCGGGGGAGTGAAGCTTTCTTT
TRBJ2-7,.,TRBV29-1,few,12,CSVATAAYEQYF,TGCAGCGTTGCTACAGCCGCCTACGAGCAGTACTTC
TRBJ2-6,.,TRBV4-3,.,13,CASSRGDGGVLTF,TGCGCCAGCAGCCGGGGAGACGGGGGAGTCCTGACTTTC
TRBJ2-3,.,TRBV9,.,14,CASTRLSVSDTQYF,TGTGCCAGCACGAGACTTTCCGTTTCCGATACGCAGTATTTT
TRBJ1-2,.,TRBV30,.,14,CAWSVRLIRNGYTF,TGTGCCTGGAGTGTACGGTTGATCCGGAATGGCTACACCTTC
TRBJ2-3,.,TRBV25-1,.,13,CASSVVSSDTQYF,TGTGCCAGCAGTGTGGTCTCGAGCGATACGCAGTATTTT
TRBJ1-2,.,TRBV30,.,18,CAWSREGRPVNFNYGYTF,TGTGCCTGGAGCCGTGAGGGAAGGCCGGTCAATTTTAACTATGGCTACACCTTC
TRBJ2-5,TRBD1,TRBV29-1,few,12,CSADRGRETQYF,TGCAGCGCCGACAGGGGGAGGGAGACCCAGTACTTC
TRBJ2-1,TRBD2,TRBV29-1,few,16,CSVDKVAGGSYNEQFF,TGCAGCGTTGATAAAGTAGCGGGGGGCTCCTACAATGAGCAGTTCTTC
TRBJ2-1,TRBD2,TRBV23-1,.,14,CASSPGTSYNEQFF,TGCGCCAGCAGTCCCGGGACTAGTTACAATGAGCAGTTCTTC
TRBJ2-5,.,TRBV4-1,.,15,CASSLGTAGGETQYF,TGCGCCAGCAGCCTCGGGACAGCGGGCGGGGAGACCCAGTACTTC
TRBJ2-7,TRBD1,TRBV29-1,.,13,CSGGQGLAYEQYF,TGCAGCGGGGGACAGGGGTTGGCCTACGAGCAGTACTTC
TRBJ2-7,.,TRBV18,.,15,CASSPGAVGSYEQYF,TGTGCCAGCTCACCAGGGGCTGTAGGGTCCTACGAGCAGTACTTC
TRBJ1-1,TRBD1,TRBV4-3,few,15,CASSHAGTGNTEAFF,TGCGCCAGCAGCCATGCCGGGACAGGGAACACTGAAGCTTTCTTT
TRBJ1-5,.,TRBV5-1,.,14,CASSLGQGGQPQHF,TGCGCCAGCAGCTTGGGGCAGGGTGGCCAGCCCCAGCATTTT
TRBJ2-1,.,TRBV15,.,14,CATSRDRSGSEQFF,TGTGCCACCAGCAGAGATAGGTCGGGGAGTGAGCAGTTCTTC
TRBJ2-1,TRBD2,TRBV4-3,.,16,CASSLRTSGESDEQFF,TGCGCCAGCAGCCTTCGTACTAGCGGGGAAAGCGATGAGCAGTTCTTC
TRBJ2-3,TRBD2,TRBV14,.,11,CASSHGGGPYF,TGTGCCAGCAGCCACGGGGGGGGGCCGTATTTT
TRBJ2-7,.,TRBV7-6,few,11,CASSSNDEQYF,TGTGCCAGCAGCTCAAACGACGAGCAGTACTTC